Each of the 22 T cell receptor beta chains below was sequenced from the same sample in a study of blood T cell repertoires in COVID-19. Some clones are missing from TCRdb's copy, which holds only in-frame ones; the method was immunoSEQ multiplex PCR. The sample contains 170,000 or so clones, over 75% of which appear only once. Sequenced material: PBMCs or T cells enriched from blood (not recorded which). These receptors came from a woman aged 50 to 60 who had recovered from COVID-19.

The chain is built from TRBV24-1 and TRBJ2-1, with 7 nucleotides matching TRBD2. The germline CDR1 and CDR2 sequences are KGHDR and SFDVKD. With 3 bases clipped from V and 2 bases from J, the junction kept 0 bases outside the gene matches. This CDR3 has 14 residues. This chain's CDR3 is CATSDGGAYNEQFF. As DNA, the CDR3 is TGTGCCACCAGTGATGGGGGGGCCTACAATGAGCAGTTCTTC.

The DNA for the CDR3 is TGCGCCTGCCTGGACAGAAGCTCCTACGAGCAGTACTTC. This encodes CACLDRSSYEQYF. The chain joins TRBV10-1 to TRBJ2-7; D might be TRBD1 (6 bases). Trimming removed 11 bases from V and 0 bases from J, with 14 bases in between. CDR1 is WNHNN and CDR2 is SYGVQD in the germline V gene (reference sequence). The CDR3 sequence is 13 residues long.

The chain is built from TRBV11-2 and TRBJ2-1, with D possibly matching TRBD2 (6 bases). This CDR3 comprises 14 residues. Deletions cut 4 bases from V and 5 bases from J, with 12 bases between. Germline CDR1 and CDR2: SGHAT and FQNNGV. The CDR3 bases are TGTGCCAGCAGCTCGACTAGGGCCGACAATGAGCAGTTCTTC. Translating gives CASSSTRADNEQFF.

This clone appeared a few times. The rearrangement uses TRBV7-9 and TRBJ1-2, with 10 nucleotides matching TRBD1. This CDR3 contains 14 residues. Germline V gene sequence: CDR1 SEHNR, CDR2 FQNEAQ (reference sequence). V dropped 4 bases and J dropped 8; count of bases not matched to a gene: 7. The CDR3 DNA sequence: TGTGCCAGCAGCTCGTCCGGGACAGGGGTCGGCTACACCTTC. Protein sequence: CASSSSGTGVGYTF.

This chain links TRBV24-1 with TRBJ2-7; TRBD1 matches 7 bases. Germline CDR1 and CDR2: KGHDR and SFDVKD. V shed 7 bases, J shed 6 bases, and the junction held 14 bases outside the gene matches. The CDR3 has 15 residues. CDR3 DNA: TGTGCCACCAGGGAGGACAGGCTGGTGTGGGGCGAGCAGTACTTC. Its translation is CATREDRLVWGEQYF.

The J gene is TRBJ2-7, the V gene TRBV2; D possibly corresponds to TRBD2 (7 bases). Germline V gives CDR1 SNHLY, CDR2 FYNNEI. CDR3 length equals 12 residues. Trimming took 6 bases from V and 7 from J, leaving 13 bases between them. The CDR3 coding sequence is TGTGCCAGCAGCCGGGGGGCGAGAGAGCAGTACTTC. It codes for CASSRGAREQYF.

The chain uses TRBV7-3 and TRBJ2-1; 11 positions agree with TRBD2. Germline V gives CDR1 SGHTA, CDR2 FQGTGA. After removal of 5 bases from V and 3 bases from J, the junction contained 12 bases not matched to a gene. CDR3 size: 18 residues. CDR3 bases: TGTGCCAGCAGCGTGGACGGGTCTAGCGGGGGGTACTACAATGAGCAGTTCTTC. This codes for CASSVDGSSGGYYNEQFF.

This clone was recorded only once. The V and J genes are TRBV12-3 or TRBV12-4 and TRBJ1-2, with TRBD1 identical over 7 bases. The CDR3 has 13 residues. V was pared by 7 bases and J by 7 bases, with 9 bases of the junction left unmatched. CDR3 DNA: TGTGCCAGCATACTCCAGGGGGGATCTGGCTACACCTTC. The encoded protein is CASILQGGSGYTF.

The chain carries TRBV14 and TRBJ2-1, with 7 bases that match TRBD1. The V segment lost 7 bases and the J segment 4 bases; nucleotides outside the gene matches: 7. Germline V gene lookup returns CDR1 SGHDN and CDR2 FVKESK. The CDR3 length is 14 residues. CDR3 sequence (DNA): TGTGCCAGCAAACAGGGGATGACATACAATGAGCAGTTCTTC. It yields the protein CASKQGMTYNEQFF. Full variable domain (missing parts from reference TRBV14 and TRBJ2-1): EAGVTQFPSHSVIEKGQTVTLRCDPISGHDNLYWYRRVMGKEIKFLLHFVKESKQDESGMPNNRFLAERTGGTYSTLKVQPAELEDSGVYFCASKQGMTYNEQFFGPGTRLTVL.

The chain joins TRBV7-3 to TRBJ1-1; tentative D call: TRBD1 (5 bases). Trimming took 0 bases from V and 1 from J, leaving 9 bases between them. This CDR3 has 15 residues. Germline assignment: CDR1 SGHTA and CDR2 FQGTGA. The CDR3 DNA reads as TGTGCCAGCAGCTTAACCCCCCAGGGGAACACTGAAGCTTTCTTT. This sequence encodes CASSLTPQGNTEAFF.

The gene calls are TRBV19 and TRBJ2-7; TRBD1 aligns across 11 bases. The CDR3 extends over 17 amino acids. V lost 1 base and J lost 2; bases outside the gene matches: 7. Germline CDR1 reads LNHDA; CDR2 reads SQIVND (reference sequence). The chain's CDR3 is CASSIGGTGGFPYEQYF. CDR3 bases: TGTGCCAGTAGTATAGGGGGGACAGGGGGGTTCCCCTACGAGCAGTACTTC.

The rearrangement joins TRBV6-5 to TRBJ1-1, with D unresolved. CDR3 size: 15 residues. V lost 2 bases and J lost 0, with 10 bases in between. Germline values: CDR1 MNHEY, CDR2 SVGAGI. The CDR3 is CASSYLAGMNTEAFF. CDR3 nucleotide sequence: TGTGCCAGCAGTTACCTGGCAGGAATGAACACTGAAGCTTTCTTT.

The chain uses TRBV30 and TRBJ1-5; D perhaps matches TRBD1 (6 bases). Germline V lookup: CDR1 GTSNPN, CDR2 SVGIG (reference sequence). Between the trimmed V and J ends, which lost 0 bases and 7 bases, there was a span of 16 bases. The CDR3 contains 15 residues. This CDR3 is CAWSVGGQGGQPQHF. The DNA for the CDR3 is TGTGCCTGGAGTGTTGGAGGCCAAGGGGGACAGCCCCAGCATTTT.

The CDR3 DNA sequence: TGTGCCAGTGACAGGGGGAAGATTGAAGCTTTCTTT. Translated: CASDRGKIEAFF. The chain combines TRBV5-8 with TRBJ1-1; 9 bases align to TRBD1. Germline V gives CDR1 SGHTS, CDR2 YDEGEE. This CDR3 region has 12 residues. Germline trimming cut 8 bases from V and 7 bases from J; bases unmatched to any gene: 6.

A single count supports this clone. J is TRBJ2-3 and V is TRBV29-1; 8 nucleotides match TRBD2. Germline CDR1 reads SQVTM; CDR2 reads ANQGSEA. With 6 bases clipped from V and 6 bases from J, the junction kept 5 bases outside the gene matches. The CDR3 is 12 amino acids. The DNA of the CDR3 is TGCAGCGTCGGACTAGCTCCCGATACGCAGTATTTT. It is translated as CSVGLAPDTQYF.

This clone came up a few times. This chain uses TRBV5-4 with TRBJ1-6, with TRBD1 as a possible D gene (6 bases). The CDR3 has 14 residues. CDR1 is SGHNT, CDR2 YYREEE, per germline (reference sequence). Trimming cost V 4 bases and J 11 bases, with 16 bases left between them. The DNA for the CDR3 is TGTGCCAGCAGCCTCGACAGGCGTATGACACCCCTCCACTTT. Its translation: CASSLDRRMTPLHF.

The chain employs TRBV4-3 and TRBJ2-7; maybe TRBD1 (5 bases). Germline V lookup: CDR1 LGHNA, CDR2 YSLEER. This CDR3 is 15 amino acids long. V was clipped by 0 bases and J by 1 base, with 10 bases between them. The chain's CDR3 is CASSQDRVGSYEQYF. The CDR3 DNA reads as TGCGCCAGCAGCCAAGACAGGGTGGGATCCTACGAGCAGTACTTC.

This clone was counted only a few times. The J gene is TRBJ1-6, the V gene TRBV5-8, with TRBD1 as a possible D gene (6 bases). This CDR3 has 15 amino acids. Trimming removed 8 bases at V and 2 bases at J, with 14 bases between. Germline V lookup: CDR1 SGHTS, CDR2 YDEGEE. CDR3 sequence reads: CARASRGTYNSPLHF. The DNA of the CDR3 is TGTGCCAGGGCCTCAAGGGGGACCTATAATTCACCCCTCCACTTT.

This sequence joins TRBV5-6 and TRBJ2-5, with D possibly matching TRBD2 (6 bases). CDR3 length equals 13 residues. CDR1 and CDR2 (germline): SGHDT, YYEEEE. Trimming left V 0 bases short and J 5 bases short, with 8 bases between. CDR3 coding DNA: TGTGCCAGCAGCTTGGGGCTAGCGGAGACCCAGTACTTC. It specifies CASSLGLAETQYF.

V usage is TRBV12-3 or TRBV12-4 and J usage is TRBJ2-5; D unresolved. V was cut by 3 bases and J by 5 bases, with 4 bases left in between. CDR3 length: 11 amino acids. In DNA form, the CDR3 reads TGTGCCAGCAGTTTGAGTGAGACCCAGTACTTC. This sequence encodes CASSLSETQYF.

This clone was seen only once. This chain joins TRBV4-3 and TRBJ1-1; 7 bases are shared with TRBD1. Germline V gene sequence: CDR1 LGHNA, CDR2 YSLEER. The junction had 6 bases not matched to a gene; V was cut back by 2 bases and J by 0 bases. CDR3 length: 16 residues. In DNA, the CDR3 is TGCGCCAGCAGCCAAAGAGTCGGGACAGTGAACACTGAAGCTTTCTTT. Translation gives CASSQRVGTVNTEAFF.

The chain has TRBV7-2 and TRBJ1-3; no definite D call. Trimming took off 5 bases at V and 0 bases at J, with 14 bases between the two ends. The CDR3 sequence is 16 residues long. Germline V gene sequence: CDR1 SGHTA, CDR2 FQGNSA. The chain's CDR3 is CASSGPPSLSGNTIYF. The CDR3 DNA is TGTGCCAGCAGCGGCCCACCCTCTCTCTCTGGAAACACCATATATTTT.